This is a list of T cell receptor beta chains from one sample in a study of blood T cells in healthy people across ages. TCRdb passed the 5' RACE reads through MiXCR, listing each CDR3 protein once. The sample has roughly 1 million distinct CDR3 sequences, 20% to 25% seen once. These data were likewise used in another study, on T cells of mothers and their children.

Sequencing used blood. Receptors were obtained from a girl aged 2 to 9 in good health. The CDR3 runs from the conserved cysteine through the conserved F or W. D genes are given only for firm matches. For some rows the clone size is stated as once, few or many, or as a class when expanded; others skip it.

cdr3_nt: TGCGCCAGCTCTAAAAGGGACAGGGGGATAGCTGGGGCCAACGTCCTGACCTTC
cdr3_aa: CASSKRDRGIAGANVLTF
d_call: TRBD1
v_call: TRBV5-1
clone_size: -
j_call: TRBJ2-6

cdr3_nt: TGTGCCAGCAGTTACTTTATTGGGACCCTCGGGGCCAACGTCCTGACTTTC
cdr3_aa: CASSYFIGTLGANVLTF
d_call: -
v_call: TRBV6-6
clone_size: -
j_call: TRBJ2-6

cdr3_nt: TGTGCCAGCAGCCCGGGGTCGACAGGCTCGGACGAGCAGTACTTC
cdr3_aa: CASSPGSTGSDEQYF
d_call: -
v_call: TRBV11-1
clone_size: -
j_call: TRBJ2-7

cdr3_nt: TGCAGTGCTAGGTTCGTCGATACGCAGTATTTT
cdr3_aa: CSARFVDTQYF
d_call: -
v_call: TRBV20-1
clone_size: few
j_call: TRBJ2-3

cdr3_nt: TGCAGTGCTAGGACAGGGGGCTTTGATCAGCCCCAGCATTTT
cdr3_aa: CSARTGGFDQPQHF
d_call: TRBD1
v_call: TRBV20-1
clone_size: few
j_call: TRBJ1-5

cdr3_nt: TGCGCCAGCAGCCTAACTCCGCGACGTGAATCTGACGAAAAACTGTTTTTT
cdr3_aa: CASSLTPRRESDEKLFF
d_call: -
v_call: TRBV4-1
clone_size: few
j_call: TRBJ1-4

cdr3_nt: TGCAGCGTTGAAGATCTGGGCTTTAGCTCCTACAATGAGCAGTTCTTC
cdr3_aa: CSVEDLGFSSYNEQFF
d_call: -
v_call: TRBV29-1
clone_size: -
j_call: TRBJ2-1

cdr3_nt: TGTGCCAGCAGCCAGGTCCTGCCTAGCGGGGGGGCTGGTCATGTTGAGACCCAGTACTTC
cdr3_aa: CASSQVLPSGGAGHVETQYF
d_call: TRBD2
v_call: TRBV11-2
clone_size: -
j_call: TRBJ2-5

cdr3_nt: TGTGCCAGCACTTCGGGGGGGGGAAACATTCAGTACTTC
cdr3_aa: CASTSGGGNIQYF
d_call: TRBD2
v_call: TRBV28
clone_size: few
j_call: TRBJ2-4

cdr3_nt: TGTGCCAGCAGTCAGGAACCAACTAATGAAAAACTGTTTTTT
cdr3_aa: CASSQEPTNEKLFF
d_call: -
v_call: TRBV28
clone_size: few
j_call: TRBJ1-4

cdr3_nt: TGTGCCAGCAGCTTAAGTAAGGGTCCCTACAATGAGCAGTTCTTC
cdr3_aa: CASSLSKGPYNEQFF
d_call: -
v_call: TRBV7-2
clone_size: -
j_call: TRBJ2-1

cdr3_nt: TGTGCCAGCAGCGTGCGGGGGAGGTTCTACAATGAGCAGTTCTTC
cdr3_aa: CASSVRGRFYNEQFF
d_call: TRBD2
v_call: TRBV7-2
clone_size: -
j_call: TRBJ2-1

cdr3_nt: TGTGCCAGCAGAGCTCTCACGAACTTCGTTGCGGGGCTGTTTTTT
cdr3_aa: CASRALTNFVAGLFF
d_call: -
v_call: TRBV7-2
clone_size: few
j_call: TRBJ2-2

cdr3_nt: TGTGCCAGCAGCAAGGACGGCTACACCTTC
cdr3_aa: CASSKDGYTF
d_call: -
v_call: TRBV21-1
clone_size: -
j_call: TRBJ1-2

cdr3_nt: TGTGCCAGCAGACCGGGAGCCAAAAACATTCAGTACTTC
cdr3_aa: CASRPGAKNIQYF
d_call: -
v_call: TRBV2
clone_size: -
j_call: TRBJ2-4

cdr3_nt: TGCAGCGTTGAAGATCTCAACAGGCCCAGAGGGGGCTACACCTTC
cdr3_aa: CSVEDLNRPRGGYTF
d_call: -
v_call: TRBV29-1
clone_size: once
j_call: TRBJ1-2

cdr3_nt: TGTGCCAGCAGCTCTACTAGAGTGGGTAGCCAGTACTTC
cdr3_aa: CASSSTRVGSQYF
d_call: -
v_call: TRBV7-2
clone_size: few
j_call: TRBJ2-5

cdr3_nt: TGCGCCAGCAGCTTGGGAGGGCCTATAACGTACTTC
cdr3_aa: CASSLGGPITYF
d_call: -
v_call: TRBV5-1
clone_size: few
j_call: TRBJ2-5

cdr3_nt: TGCAGTGCTAGGAATCTGGCCAGAGTGGCCTACGAGCAGTACTTC
cdr3_aa: CSARNLARVAYEQYF
d_call: -
v_call: TRBV20-1
clone_size: -
j_call: TRBJ2-7

cdr3_nt: TGTGCCAGCAGCTCGACAGGGGACTATGGCTACGCCTTC
cdr3_aa: CASSSTGDYGYAF
d_call: TRBD1
v_call: TRBV6-6
clone_size: once
j_call: TRBJ1-2

cdr3_nt: TGTGCCAGCGCCGACGGACTAGCCTACGAGCAGTACTTC
cdr3_aa: CASADGLAYEQYF
d_call: TRBD2
v_call: TRBV6-5
clone_size: many
j_call: TRBJ2-7

cdr3_nt: TGTGCCAGCAGCTTAGATGGGGGGCCAGCGCATTTT
cdr3_aa: CASSLDGGPAHF
d_call: -
v_call: TRBV7-8
clone_size: -
j_call: TRBJ1-5

cdr3_nt: TGTGCCAGCAGCCAACCGGGACAGGGTGAGACCCAGTACTTC
cdr3_aa: CASSQPGQGETQYF
d_call: TRBD1
v_call: TRBV4-2
clone_size: -
j_call: TRBJ2-5

cdr3_nt: TGTGCCAGCAGCATCCGGGGGTCCCACTACGAGCAGTACTTC
cdr3_aa: CASSIRGSHYEQYF
d_call: -
v_call: TRBV27
clone_size: -
j_call: TRBJ2-7

cdr3_nt: TGTGCCAGCAGCTTACCCGGGACTAGCGGGGTCAAAAACATTCAGTACTTC
cdr3_aa: CASSLPGTSGVKNIQYF
d_call: TRBD2
v_call: TRBV7-2
clone_size: -
j_call: TRBJ2-4

cdr3_nt: TGTGCCAGCAGCCAAGATTTACTAGCGGGGTACAATGAGCAGTTCTTC
cdr3_aa: CASSQDLLAGYNEQFF
d_call: TRBD2
v_call: TRBV4-2
clone_size: few
j_call: TRBJ2-1

cdr3_nt: TGTGCCAGCAGTGAGGTGACAGGCTACGAGTTCGTTCAGTACTTC
cdr3_aa: CASSEVTGYEFVQYF
d_call: -
v_call: TRBV2
clone_size: few
j_call: TRBJ2-4

cdr3_nt: TGCAGTGCTAGAGTAATGGGCAGGAGCACAGATACGCAGTATTTT
cdr3_aa: CSARVMGRSTDTQYF
d_call: -
v_call: TRBV20-1
clone_size: -
j_call: TRBJ2-3

cdr3_nt: TGTGCCAGCAGCTCCGGGACAGATGGCTACACCTTC
cdr3_aa: CASSSGTDGYTF
d_call: TRBD1
v_call: TRBV7-9
clone_size: few
j_call: TRBJ1-2

cdr3_nt: TGTGCTAGCGGGGGGGCCGATGAGCAGTTCTTC
cdr3_aa: CASGGADEQFF
d_call: TRBD2
v_call: TRBV12-5
clone_size: few
j_call: TRBJ2-1

cdr3_nt: TGCAGTGCTGCCGACAGGTCCTCTGGGGCCAACGTCCTGACTTTC
cdr3_aa: CSAADRSSGANVLTF
d_call: -
v_call: TRBV20-1
clone_size: -
j_call: TRBJ2-6

cdr3_nt: TGTGCCAGCAGAGCTAGCGGGGGCTCCTACAATGAGCAGTTCTTC
cdr3_aa: CASRASGGSYNEQFF
d_call: TRBD2
v_call: TRBV7-9
clone_size: -
j_call: TRBJ2-1

cdr3_nt: TGCAGCGTTGAGTCCGAACGGGGGGCTGAAGCTTTCTTT
cdr3_aa: CSVESERGAEAFF
d_call: -
v_call: TRBV29-1
clone_size: -
j_call: TRBJ1-1

cdr3_nt: TGCAGCGTTGAAACAGTTAGTACCGGGGAGCTGTTTTTT
cdr3_aa: CSVETVSTGELFF
d_call: -
v_call: TRBV29-1
clone_size: few
j_call: TRBJ2-2

cdr3_nt: TGTGCCAGCCGTAGGACGGACGTGACCGGGGAGCTGTTTTTT
cdr3_aa: CASRRTDVTGELFF
d_call: -
v_call: TRBV7-9
clone_size: -
j_call: TRBJ2-2

cdr3_nt: TGCGCCAGCAGCCAAGGCACGACCGAAGAGACCCAGTACTTC
cdr3_aa: CASSQGTTEETQYF
d_call: -
v_call: TRBV4-3
clone_size: -
j_call: TRBJ2-5

cdr3_nt: TGTGCCAGCAGCTTAGGTTGGGGCACGGATGAGCAGTACTTC
cdr3_aa: CASSLGWGTDEQYF
d_call: -
v_call: TRBV5-5
clone_size: once
j_call: TRBJ2-7

cdr3_nt: TGTGCCAGCGGCCCCCGTCAGACCCAGTACTTC
cdr3_aa: CASGPRQTQYF
d_call: -
v_call: TRBV11-2
clone_size: few
j_call: TRBJ2-5

cdr3_nt: TGTGCCAGCAGTGAATCGCCCCCCCAGTACTTC
cdr3_aa: CASSESPPQYF
d_call: -
v_call: TRBV6-1
clone_size: -
j_call: TRBJ2-5

cdr3_nt: TGTGCCAGCAGCCATGTTGCGGGAAAAGCTTTCTTT
cdr3_aa: CASSHVAGKAFF
d_call: -
v_call: TRBV3-1
clone_size: -
j_call: TRBJ1-1